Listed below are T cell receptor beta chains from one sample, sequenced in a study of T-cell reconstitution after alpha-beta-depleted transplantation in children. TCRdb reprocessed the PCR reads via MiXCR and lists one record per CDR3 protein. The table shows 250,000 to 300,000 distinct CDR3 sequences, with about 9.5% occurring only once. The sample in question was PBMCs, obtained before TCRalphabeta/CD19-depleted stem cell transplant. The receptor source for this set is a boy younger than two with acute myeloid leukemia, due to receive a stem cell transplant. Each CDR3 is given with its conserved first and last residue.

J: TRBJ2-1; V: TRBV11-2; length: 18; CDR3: CASSFKVGGTSSYNEQFF
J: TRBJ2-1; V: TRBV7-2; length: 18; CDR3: CASSLYPLGTFTYNEQFF
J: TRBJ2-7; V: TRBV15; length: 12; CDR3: CATSLLAREQYF
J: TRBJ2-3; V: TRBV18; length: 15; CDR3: CASSPRQGTPDTQYF
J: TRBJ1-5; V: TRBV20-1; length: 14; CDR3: CSARDPQYIGPQHF
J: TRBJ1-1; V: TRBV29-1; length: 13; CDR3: CSVSTLSDTEAFF
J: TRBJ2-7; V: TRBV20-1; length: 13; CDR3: CSAIGTSGDEQYF
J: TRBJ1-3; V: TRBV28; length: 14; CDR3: CASIGVETGNTIYF
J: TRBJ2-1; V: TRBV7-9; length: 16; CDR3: CASRIETGVDYNEQFF
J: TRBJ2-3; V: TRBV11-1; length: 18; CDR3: CASSYPLGLAGDTDTQYF
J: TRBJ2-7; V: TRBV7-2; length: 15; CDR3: CASSFRGGVGYEQYF
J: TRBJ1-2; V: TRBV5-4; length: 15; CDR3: CASSLEPQANYGYTF
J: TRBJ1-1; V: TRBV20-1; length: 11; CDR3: CSARFRQEAFF
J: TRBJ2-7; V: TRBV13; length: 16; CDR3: CASSRPRDSPNDEQYF
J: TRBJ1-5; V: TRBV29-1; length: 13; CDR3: CSVDREGGQPQHF
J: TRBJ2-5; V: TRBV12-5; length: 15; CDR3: CASGLGGLNGETQYF
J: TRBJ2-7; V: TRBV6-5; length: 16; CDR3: CASSYDAGAGRNEQYF
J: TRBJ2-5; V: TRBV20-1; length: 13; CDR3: CSVGTVNQETQYF
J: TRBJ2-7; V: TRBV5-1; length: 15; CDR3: CASSSEGRSSYEQYF
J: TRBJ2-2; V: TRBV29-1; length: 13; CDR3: CSTQNLNTGELFF
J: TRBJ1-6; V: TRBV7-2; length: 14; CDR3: CASSIDVHYSPLHF
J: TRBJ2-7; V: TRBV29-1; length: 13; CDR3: CSVEDLSSYEQYF
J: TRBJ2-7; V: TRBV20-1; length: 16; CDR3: CSARVFRLDGTYEQYF
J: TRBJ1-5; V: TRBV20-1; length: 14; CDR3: CSARPPGENQPQHF
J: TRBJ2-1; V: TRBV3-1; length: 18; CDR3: CASCQETSGGAAYNEQFF